A selection of T cell receptor beta chains follows, all from one sample in a study of T cells after yellow fever vaccination. MiXCR was run by TCRdb on the 5' RACE reads, yielding one entry per CDR3 protein. Of some 260,000 distinct CDR3 sequences in the sample, roughly 5.2% were seen once. Source: CD4+ T cells sorted from PBMCs, taken on the day of the yellow fever booster vaccination. These receptors were taken from a young man who received the YFV17D yellow fever vaccine. Both conserved end residues are part of each CDR3. The D gene is left open where the match is weak. Clone size is given for some rows only: seen once, a few or many times, or a class if the clone is expanded.

v_call	j_call	d_call	clone_size	cdr3_nt	cdr3_aa
TRBV4-2	TRBJ1-5	-	-	TGTGCCAGCAGCCAAGAGACGGCAGGGTGGAACAATCAGCCCCAGCATTTT	CASSQETAGWNNQPQHF
TRBV18	TRBJ1-2	-	-	TGTGCCAGCTCACCACCGAATATCGGCAGAAACTATGGCTACACCTTC	CASSPPNIGRNYGYTF
TRBV7-7	TRBJ1-5	TRBD1	few	TGTGCCAGCAGCTTTCTCGGGACAGGGGGCAATCAGCCCCAGCATTTT	CASSFLGTGGNQPQHF
TRBV6-5	TRBJ2-1	-	few	TGTGCCACCGAGATTTTACAGGGTAACAATGAGCAGTTCTTC	CATEILQGNNEQFF
TRBV5-1	TRBJ1-1	-	few	TGCGCCAGCAGCCTAGAGACAGGTCCGCGGGCTTTCTTT	CASSLETGPRAFF
TRBV24-1	TRBJ2-1	TRBD1	many	TGTGCCACCAGTGAGCACCGGACAGGGTCGTCGTCCTACAATGAGCAGTTCTTC	CATSEHRTGSSSYNEQFF
TRBV11-1	TRBJ2-5	-	few	TGTGCCAGCAGCTTATCGGCAGGTCAAGGGGAGACCCAGTACTTC	CASSLSAGQGETQYF
TRBV6-5	TRBJ2-5	TRBD2	-	TGTGCCAGCACGGGGGGGCAGACCCAGTACTTC	CASTGGQTQYF
TRBV7-9	TRBJ2-3	-	-	TGTGCCAGCAGCCCATATAGCGGCACAGATACGCAGTATTTT	CASSPYSGTDTQYF
TRBV6-1	TRBJ1-2	TRBD1	-	TGTGCCAGCAGACCGACCCCAGGGGGCGGAGGCTATGGCTACACCTTC	CASRPTPGGGGYGYTF
TRBV5-1	TRBJ2-2	-	-	TGCGCCAGCAGCTTGGCCAAAGTAGGCGTCCCCGGGGAGCTGTTTTTT	CASSLAKVGVPGELFF
TRBV5-6	TRBJ1-6	-	many	TGTGCCAGCAGCTTGCGTCAGCCCGGCTCACCCCTCCACTTT	CASSLRQPGSPLHF
TRBV7-2	TRBJ2-7	TRBD2	few	TGTGCCAGCAGCCAACGTGGACTAGCGGGGGCCTACGAGCAGTACTTC	CASSQRGLAGAYEQYF
TRBV30	TRBJ2-7	-	many	TGTGCCTGTACCCGGGGCAGGGCCAAATACGAGCAGTACTTC	CACTRGRAKYEQYF
TRBV4-3	TRBJ2-3	-	few	TGCGCCAGCAGCCCAACCCCGGGGATAGATACGCAGTATTTT	CASSPTPGIDTQYF
TRBV20-1	TRBJ1-5	-	-	TGCAGTGCTAGTCGGGGGAGTGGAGGGATTTATAGCAATCAGCCCCAGCATTTT	CSASRGSGGIYSNQPQHF
TRBV7-6	TRBJ2-1	TRBD2	few	TGTGCCAGCAGCGCCCTTGGGGCGGGGGGGCAATTTCAGCAGTTCTTC	CASSALGAGGQFQQFF
TRBV27	TRBJ1-1	-	-	TGTGCCAGCAGTTTCTCAGGAGGGAAGGAGACTGAAGCTTTCTTT	CASSFSGGKETEAFF
TRBV7-2	TRBJ1-6	-	few	TGTGCCAGCAGCTTAGTCCAGGGCTCACCCCTCCACTTT	CASSLVQGSPLHF
TRBV6-5	TRBJ2-1	-	-	TGTGCCAGCAGTTACATCGGCAATAGCGCCTACAATGAGCAGTTCTTC	CASSYIGNSAYNEQFF
TRBV27	TRBJ1-5	-	-	TGTGCCAGCAGATCTCAGGGGAACCAGCCCCAGCATTTT	CASRSQGNQPQHF
TRBV5-1	TRBJ2-7	-	many	TGCGCCAGCAGCCGCAGGGTGGGGGCGAGCCACGAGCAGTACTTC	CASSRRVGASHEQYF
TRBV12-3/TRBV12-4	TRBJ1-1	TRBD1	many	TGTGCCAGCAGCCGCCCAAACAGGGGCGATACCTCGTTT	CASSRPNRGDTSF
TRBV5-1	TRBJ1-3	-	many	TGTGCCAGCAGCTTAGAGGGTGTGGGAAACACCATATATTTT	CASSLEGVGNTIYF
TRBV19	TRBJ1-6	-	few	TGTGCCAGTAGTAGGGATCTACCCTCGGGTAATTCACCCCTCCACTTT	CASSRDLPSGNSPLHF
TRBV5-1	TRBJ1-2	-	-	TGCGCCAGCAGCTGGGGAGTCAACTATGGCTACACCTTC	CASSWGVNYGYTF